This passage covers 2 T cell receptor beta chains from one sample sequenced in a study of shared clonotypes between healthy human individuals. Clones were read by immunoSEQ multiplex PCR, and TCRdb kept only the in-frame ones, dropping some. Of around 440,000 clones in the sample, about 74% were seen once. Input material: PBMCs. The source is a woman in her thirties or forties in good health. Some clones in this sample may be carry-over from other donors' samples.

This clone has only a few counts. The chain carries TRBV4-2 and TRBJ1-2, with D hard to call. CDR1 is LGHNA, CDR2 YNFKEQ, per germline. V was pared by 6 bases and J by 7 bases, with 12 bases between. This CDR3 region has 12 residues. CDR3 in DNA: TGTGCCAGCAGTCTTGCAGGAGGTGGCTACACCTTC. Translation gives CASSLAGGGYTF.

The V and J genes are TRBV5-8 and TRBJ1-2; a weak D match, TRBD1 (5 bases). Germline V CDR1 and CDR2: SGHTS, YDEGEE. V gave up 4 bases and J gave up 1 base, with 20 bases separating them. CDR3 length: 17 amino acids. CDR3 DNA sequence: TGTGCCAGCAGCATCGGACACTTGAATCGTGGTAACTATGGCTACACCTTC. This translates into CASSIGHLNRGNYGYTF.